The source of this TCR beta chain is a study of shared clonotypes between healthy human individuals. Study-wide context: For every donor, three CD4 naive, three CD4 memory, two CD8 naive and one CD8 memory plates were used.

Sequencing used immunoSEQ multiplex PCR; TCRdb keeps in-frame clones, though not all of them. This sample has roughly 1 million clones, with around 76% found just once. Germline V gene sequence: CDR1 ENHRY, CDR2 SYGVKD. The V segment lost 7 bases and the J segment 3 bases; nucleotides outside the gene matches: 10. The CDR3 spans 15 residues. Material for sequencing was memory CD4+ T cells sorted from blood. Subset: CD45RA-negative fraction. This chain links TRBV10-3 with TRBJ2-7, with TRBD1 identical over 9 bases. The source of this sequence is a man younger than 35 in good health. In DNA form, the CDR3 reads TGTGCCATCAATGGGCTGGGACAGGGAGACTACGAGCAGTACTTC. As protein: CAINGLGQGDYEQYF.